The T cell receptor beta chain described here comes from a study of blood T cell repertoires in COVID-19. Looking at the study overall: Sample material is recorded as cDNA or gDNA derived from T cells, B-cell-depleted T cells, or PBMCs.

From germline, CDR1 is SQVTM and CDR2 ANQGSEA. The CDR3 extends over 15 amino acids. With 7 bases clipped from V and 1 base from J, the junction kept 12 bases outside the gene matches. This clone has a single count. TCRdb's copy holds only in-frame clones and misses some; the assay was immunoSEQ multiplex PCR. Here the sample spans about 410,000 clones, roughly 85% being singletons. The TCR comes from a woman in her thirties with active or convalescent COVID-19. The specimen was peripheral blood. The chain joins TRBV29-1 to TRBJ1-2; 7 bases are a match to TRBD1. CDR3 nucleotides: TGCAGCGCCACGCTACAGGGGCCTATTAACTATGGCTACACCTTC. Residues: CSATLQGPINYGYTF. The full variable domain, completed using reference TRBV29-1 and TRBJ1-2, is SAVISQKPSRDICQRGTSLTIQCQVDSQVTMMFWYRQQPGQSLTLIATANQGSEATYESGFVIDKFPISRPNLTFSTLTVSNMSPEDSSIYLCSATLQGPINYGYTFGSGTRLTVV.